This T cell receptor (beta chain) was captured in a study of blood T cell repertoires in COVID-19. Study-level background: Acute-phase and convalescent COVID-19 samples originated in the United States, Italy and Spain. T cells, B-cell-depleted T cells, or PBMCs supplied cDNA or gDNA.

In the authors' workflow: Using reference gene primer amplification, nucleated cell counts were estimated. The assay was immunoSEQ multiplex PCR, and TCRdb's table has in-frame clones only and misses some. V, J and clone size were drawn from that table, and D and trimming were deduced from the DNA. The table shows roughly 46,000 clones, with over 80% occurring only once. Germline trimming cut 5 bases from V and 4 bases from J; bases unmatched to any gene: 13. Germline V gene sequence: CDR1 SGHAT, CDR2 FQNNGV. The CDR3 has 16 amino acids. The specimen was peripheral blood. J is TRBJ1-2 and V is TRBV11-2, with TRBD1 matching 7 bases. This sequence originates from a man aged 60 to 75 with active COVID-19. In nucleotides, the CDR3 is TGTGCCAGCAGCCCCTCCCACCGACAGGGAGCCTATGGCTACACCTTC. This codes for CASSPSHRQGAYGYTF.